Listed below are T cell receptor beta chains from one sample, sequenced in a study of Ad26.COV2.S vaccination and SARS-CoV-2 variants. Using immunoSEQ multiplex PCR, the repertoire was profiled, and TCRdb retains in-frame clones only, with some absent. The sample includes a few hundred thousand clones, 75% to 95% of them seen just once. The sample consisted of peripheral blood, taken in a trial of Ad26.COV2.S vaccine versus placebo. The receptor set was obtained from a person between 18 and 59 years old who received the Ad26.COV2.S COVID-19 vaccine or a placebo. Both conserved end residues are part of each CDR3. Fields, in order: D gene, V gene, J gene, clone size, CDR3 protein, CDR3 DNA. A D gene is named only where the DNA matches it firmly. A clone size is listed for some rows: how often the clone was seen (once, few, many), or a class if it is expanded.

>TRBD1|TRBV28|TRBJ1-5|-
CASSGSGTGGQPQHF
TGTGCCAGCAGTGGTTCCGGGACAGGGGGACAGCCCCAGCATTTT
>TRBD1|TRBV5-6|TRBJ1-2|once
CASSLRTGAYGYTF
TGTGCCAGCAGCTTACGGACAGGGGCCTATGGCTACACCTTC
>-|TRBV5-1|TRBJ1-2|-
CASSLAGANYGYTF
TGCGCCAGCAGCTTGGCCGGGGCGAACTATGGCTACACCTTC
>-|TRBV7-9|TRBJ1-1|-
CASSDLNTEAFF
TGTGCCAGCAGCGATCTGAACACTGAAGCTTTCTTT
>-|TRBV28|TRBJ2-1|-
CASSFEAEPYNEQFF
TGTGCCAGCAGTTTTGAAGCGGAACCCTACAATGAGCAGTTCTTC
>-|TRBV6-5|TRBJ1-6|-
CASRQSGKNSPLHF
TGTGCCAGCAGGCAGTCGGGCAAGAATTCACCCCTCCACTTT
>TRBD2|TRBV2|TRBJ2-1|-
CASTFGREAYNEQFF
TGTGCCAGCACCTTCGGGCGGGAGGCCTACAATGAGCAGTTCTTC
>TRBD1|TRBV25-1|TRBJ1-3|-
CASSRGTAGNTIYF
TGTGCCAGCAGCCGGGGGACAGCCGGAAACACCATATATTTT
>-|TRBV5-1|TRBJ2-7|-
CASRAGVNYEQYF
TGCGCCAGCAGGGCGGGCGTGAACTACGAGCAGTACTTC
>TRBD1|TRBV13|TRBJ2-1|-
CASSLVGDRVVEQFF
TGTGCCAGCAGCTTGGTAGGAGACAGGGTAGTTGAGCAGTTCTTC
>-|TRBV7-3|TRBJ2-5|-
CASSPPGVETQYF
TGTGCCAGCAGCCCCCCGGGGGTAGAGACCCAGTACTTC
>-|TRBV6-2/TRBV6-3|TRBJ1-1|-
CASSPRGPMNTEAFF
TGTGCCAGCAGTCCCCGGGGGCCCATGAACACTGAAGCTTTCTTT
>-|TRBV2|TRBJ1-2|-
CASSEGQGRFGYTF
TGTGCCAGCAGTGAGGGGCAGGGGAGATTTGGCTACACCTTC
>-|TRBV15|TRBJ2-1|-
CATSRIAGLGDEQFF
TGTGCCACCAGCAGGATTGCGGGCCTGGGGGATGAGCAGTTCTTC
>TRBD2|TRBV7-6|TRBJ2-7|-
CASSSSPPGLAGEQYF
TGTGCCAGCAGTTCAAGCCCGCCGGGACTAGCTGGCGAGCAGTACTTC
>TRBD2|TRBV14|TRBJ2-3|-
CASSQDPPRSGGPDTQYF
TGTGCCAGCAGCCAAGACCCTCCTAGAAGCGGGGGGCCAGATACGCAGTATTTT
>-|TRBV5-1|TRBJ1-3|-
CASSWGTVASGNTIYF
TGCGCCAGCAGCTGGGGGACGGTTGCCTCTGGAAACACCATATATTTT
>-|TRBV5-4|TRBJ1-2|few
CASSLRSQGSNGYTF
TGTGCCAGCAGCTTGCGGAGCCAAGGGTCGAATGGCTACACCTTC
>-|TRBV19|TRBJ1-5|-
CASSIRGLGQPQHF
TGTGCCAGTAGTATAAGGGGGTTAGGTCAGCCCCAGCATTTT
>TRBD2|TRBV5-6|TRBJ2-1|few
CASSLTSGYNEQFF
TGTGCCAGCAGCTTGACTAGCGGGTACAATGAGCAGTTCTTC
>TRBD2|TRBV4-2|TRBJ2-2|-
CASSQREREGSTGELFF
TGTGCCAGCAGCCAAAGGGAGCGGGAGGGCTCCACCGGGGAGCTGTTTTTT
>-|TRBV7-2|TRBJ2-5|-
CASSLWGRPETQYF
TGTGCCAGCAGCTTATGGGGGAGGCCAGAGACCCAGTACTTC
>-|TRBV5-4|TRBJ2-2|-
CASSFRHSRNRDTGELFF
TGTGCCAGCAGCTTCAGGCATTCGCGGAATAGGGACACCGGGGAGCTGTTTTTT
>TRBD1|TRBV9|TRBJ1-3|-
CASTPRGQGNTIYF
TGTGCCAGCACCCCCCGGGGACAGGGGAACACCATATATTTT
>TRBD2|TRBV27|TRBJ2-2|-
CASSFRDYNPRELFF
TGTGCCAGCAGTTTCCGGGACTACAATCCCCGGGAGCTGTTTTTT
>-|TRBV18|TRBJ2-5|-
CASSPPGQGGETQYF
TGTGCCAGCTCACCACCGGGGCAGGGTGGCGAGACCCAGTACTTC
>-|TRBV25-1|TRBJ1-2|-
CATNAGSGYTF
TGTGCCACCAACGCGGGTTCCGGCTACACCTTC
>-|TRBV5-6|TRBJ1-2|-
CASSQYRHNYGYTF
TGTGCCAGCAGCCAATACAGGCACAACTATGGCTACACCTTC
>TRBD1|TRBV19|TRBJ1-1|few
CASSPGTGLNTEAFF
TGTGCCAGTAGCCCTGGGACAGGGTTAAACACTGAAGCTTTCTTT
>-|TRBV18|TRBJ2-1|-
CASSPGDYNEQFF
TGTGCCAGCTCACCAGGGGATTACAATGAGCAGTTCTTC
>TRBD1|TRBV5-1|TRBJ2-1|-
CASSLSGTAYNEQFF
TGCGCCAGCAGCCTATCCGGGACAGCGTACAATGAGCAGTTCTTC
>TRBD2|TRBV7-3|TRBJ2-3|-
CASSPLAESTDTQYF
TGTGCCAGCAGCCCACTAGCGGAGAGCACAGATACGCAGTATTTT
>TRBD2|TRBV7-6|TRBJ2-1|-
CASSFRASGSSYNEQFF
TGTGCCAGCAGCTTTAGGGCTAGCGGGAGCTCCTACAATGAGCAGTTCTTC
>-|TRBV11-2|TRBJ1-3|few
CASSITGTGNTIYF
TGTGCCAGCAGCATTACAGGGACTGGAAACACCATATATTTT
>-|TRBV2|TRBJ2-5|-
CASSEAAFPRAQYF
TGTGCCAGCAGTGAAGCGGCCTTCCCTAGGGCCCAGTACTTC
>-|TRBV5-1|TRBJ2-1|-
CASSHGQYNEQFF
TGCGCCAGCAGCCACGGACAGTACAATGAGCAGTTCTTC
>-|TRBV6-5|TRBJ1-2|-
CASKRTDGYTF
TGTGCCAGCAAACGGACGGATGGCTACACCTTC
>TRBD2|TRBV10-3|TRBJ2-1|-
CAISLAGEQFF
TGTGCCATCAGCCTAGCGGGAGAGCAGTTCTTC
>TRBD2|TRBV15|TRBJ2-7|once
CATSRASGSLGQYF
TGTGCCACCAGCAGGGCTAGCGGGAGTCTAGGGCAGTACTTC
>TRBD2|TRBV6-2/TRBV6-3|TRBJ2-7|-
CASSPLTSGSKGYEQYF
TGTGCCAGCAGCCCCCTTACTAGCGGGAGTAAGGGCTACGAGCAGTACTTC
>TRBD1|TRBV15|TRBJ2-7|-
CATSRAGTGRYEQYF
TGTGCCACCAGCAGAGCCGGGACAGGGCGCTACGAGCAGTACTTC
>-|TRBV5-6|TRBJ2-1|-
CASSLVPGSNNKQFF
TGTGCCAGCAGCTTGGTCCCGGGCTCTAACAATAAGCAGTTCTTC
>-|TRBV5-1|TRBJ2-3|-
CASRLGPEDTQYF
TGCGCCAGCAGACTTGGACCAGAGGATACGCAGTATTTT
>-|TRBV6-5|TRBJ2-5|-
CASSYRQGETQYF
TGTGCCAGCAGTTACCGGCAGGGAGAGACCCAGTACTTC
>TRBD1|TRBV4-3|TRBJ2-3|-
CASSQDAGTENEDTQYF
TGCGCCAGCAGCCAAGATGCCGGGACAGAGAACGAAGATACGCAGTATTTT
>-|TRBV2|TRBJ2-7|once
CASSPRDVEQYF
TGTGCCAGCAGCCCAAGGGATGTCGAGCAGTACTTC
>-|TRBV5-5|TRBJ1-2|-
CASSHHPGDFGYTF
TGTGCCAGCAGCCACCACCCAGGGGATTTCGGCTACACCTTC
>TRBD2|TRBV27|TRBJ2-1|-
CASRQLAGVTYNEQFF
TGTGCCAGCAGGCAATTAGCGGGAGTAACCTACAATGAGCAGTTCTTC
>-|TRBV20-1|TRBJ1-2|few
CSASSSYGYTF
TGCAGTGCTAGCAGTAGCTATGGCTACACCTTC
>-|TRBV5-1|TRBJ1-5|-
CASSLGDISNQPQHF
TGCGCCAGCAGCTTGGGTGACATTAGCAATCAGCCCCAGCATTTT